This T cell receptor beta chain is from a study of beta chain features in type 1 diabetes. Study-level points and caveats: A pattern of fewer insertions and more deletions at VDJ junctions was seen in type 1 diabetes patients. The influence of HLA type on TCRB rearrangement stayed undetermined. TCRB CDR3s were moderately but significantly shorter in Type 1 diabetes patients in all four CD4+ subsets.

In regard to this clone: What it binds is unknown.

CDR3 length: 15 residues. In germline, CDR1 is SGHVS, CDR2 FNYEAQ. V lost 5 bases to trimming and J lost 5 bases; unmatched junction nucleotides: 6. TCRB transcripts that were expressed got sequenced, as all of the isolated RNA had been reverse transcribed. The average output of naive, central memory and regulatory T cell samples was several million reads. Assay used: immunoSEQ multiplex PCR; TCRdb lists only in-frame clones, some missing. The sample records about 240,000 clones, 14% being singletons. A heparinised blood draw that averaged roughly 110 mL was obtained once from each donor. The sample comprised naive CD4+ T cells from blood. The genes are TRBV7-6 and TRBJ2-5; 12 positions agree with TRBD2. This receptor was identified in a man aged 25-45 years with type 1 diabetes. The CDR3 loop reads CASSLGTSGGETQYF. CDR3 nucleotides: TGTGCCAGCAGCCTGGGCACTAGCGGGGGGGAGACCCAGTACTTC. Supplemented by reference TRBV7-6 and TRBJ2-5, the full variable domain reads GAGVSQSPRYKVTKRGQDVALRCDPISGHVSLYWYRQALGQGPEFLTYFNYEAQQDKSGLPNDRFSAERPEGSISTLTIQRTEQRDSAMYRCASSLGTSGGETQYFGPGTRLLVL.